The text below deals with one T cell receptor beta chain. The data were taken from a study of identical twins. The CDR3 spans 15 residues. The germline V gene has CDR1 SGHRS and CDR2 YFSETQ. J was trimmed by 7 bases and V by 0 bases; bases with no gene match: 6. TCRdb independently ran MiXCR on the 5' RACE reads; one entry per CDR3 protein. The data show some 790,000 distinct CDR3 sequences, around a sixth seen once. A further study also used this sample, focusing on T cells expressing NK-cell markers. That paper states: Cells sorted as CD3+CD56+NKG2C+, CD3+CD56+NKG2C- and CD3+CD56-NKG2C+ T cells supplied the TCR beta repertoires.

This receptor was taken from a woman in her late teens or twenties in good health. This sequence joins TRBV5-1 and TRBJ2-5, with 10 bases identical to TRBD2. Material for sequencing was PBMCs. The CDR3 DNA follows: TGCGCCAGCAGCTTGGGAACTAGCGGGATGGTGACCCAGTACTTC. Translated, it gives CASSLGTSGMVTQYF.